This is a list of T cell receptor beta chains from one sample in a study of blood T cell repertoires in COVID-19. The assay was immunoSEQ multiplex PCR, and TCRdb's table has in-frame clones only and misses some. The sample records a few hundred thousand clones, under 90% being singletons. Sequencing was performed on PBMCs or T cells enriched from blood (not recorded which). The receptors were sampled from a woman aged 50 to 65 who had been exposed to COVID-19. Both conserved end residues are part of each CDR3. D genes are given only for firm matches. Expanded clones are given a class, and other clones once, few, many or no size at all.

>-|TRBJ2-7|once|TRBV5-4
CASSLAGQGGDEQYF
TGTGCCAGCAGCTTGGCTGGCCAGGGGGGTGACGAGCAGTACTTC
>-|TRBJ2-3|-|TRBV10-3
CATYHWGAGDTDTQYF
TGTGCCACCTATCATTGGGGAGCCGGGGACACAGATACGCAGTATTTT
>TRBD1|TRBJ1-2|-|TRBV6-5
CASGQGNYGYTF
TGTGCCAGCGGACAGGGTAACTATGGCTACACCTTC
>-|TRBJ2-5|-|TRBV2
CASSVAETQYF
TGTGCCAGCAGTGTTGCGGAGACCCAGTACTTC
>TRBD1|TRBJ2-2|-|TRBV10-3
CAISSLRDRGSNTGELFF
TGTGCCATCAGTTCACTTAGGGACAGGGGCTCGAACACCGGGGAGCTGTTTTTT
>TRBD2|TRBJ2-1|-|TRBV27
CASSLSRRGGPRSYNEQFF
TGTGCCAGCAGTTTATCCCGCCGGGGAGGGCCGAGATCCTACAATGAGCAGTTCTTC
>-|TRBJ1-1|-|TRBV18
CASSPGFTMNTEAFF
TGTGCCAGCTCACCAGGGTTTACTATGAACACTGAAGCTTTCTTT
>-|TRBJ2-7|-|TRBV29-1
CSDRRMDYEQYF
TGCAGCGATAGGAGGATGGACTACGAGCAGTACTTC
>TRBD1|TRBJ2-7|-|TRBV25-1
CASNPGQGSGEQYF
TGTGCCAGCAACCCGGGACAGGGGTCGGGAGAGCAGTACTTC
>-|TRBJ1-3|-|TRBV28
CASIRDSRGNTIYF
TGTGCCAGCATCCGTGACAGCCGGGGAAACACCATATATTTT
>TRBD2|TRBJ2-3|-|TRBV2
CASSAGTSGGSTDTQYF
TGTGCCAGCAGTGCCGGGACTAGCGGGGGGAGCACAGATACGCAGTATTTT
>-|TRBJ1-1|-|TRBV6-5
CASSSTGNGGTEAFF
TGTGCCAGCAGCTCAACCGGGAACGGAGGGACTGAAGCTTTCTTT
>-|TRBJ2-3|once|TRBV5-1
CASSFGHAITDTQYF
TGCGCCAGCAGCTTCGGACACGCTATCACAGATACGCAGTATTTT
>-|TRBJ2-7|-|TRBV10-3
CAISETTHGTRSSYEQYF
TGTGCCATCAGTGAGACAACACACGGGACAAGGAGCTCCTACGAGCAGTACTTC
>TRBD2|TRBJ2-7|-|TRBV6-5
CASSNSGGGYEQYF
TGTGCCAGCAGTAACAGCGGGGGGGGCTACGAGCAGTACTTC
>-|TRBJ1-5|-|TRBV19
CASELRRPGEYSNQPQHF
TGTGCCAGTGAGTTGAGGCGGCCCGGGGAATATAGCAATCAGCCCCAGCATTTT
>-|TRBJ1-3|-|TRBV28
CASSLTGRAGNTIYF
TGTGCCAGCAGTTTAACAGGCAGGGCTGGAAACACCATATATTTT
>-|TRBJ1-5|-|TRBV5-1
CASSPEGDYQPQHF
TGCGCCAGCAGCCCGGAAGGGGATTATCAGCCCCAGCATTTT
>TRBD1|TRBJ1-4|-|TRBV4-1
CASSQEGGQAGEKLFF
TGCGCCAGCAGCCAAGAAGGGGGACAGGCGGGCGAAAAACTGTTTTTT
>-|TRBJ2-3|-|TRBV7-2
CASSYRGPGDTQYF
TGTGCCAGCAGCTACCGAGGGCCGGGAGATACGCAGTATTTT
>TRBD2|TRBJ2-5|-|TRBV9
CASSVGPAGWQETQYF
TGTGCCAGCAGCGTAGGTCCAGCGGGGTGGCAAGAGACCCAGTACTTC
>-|TRBJ1-5|-|TRBV28
CASSLPGGKDQPQHF
TGTGCCAGCAGTTTGCCCGGCGGGAAGGATCAGCCCCAGCATTTT
>TRBD1|TRBJ1-6|-|TRBV27
CASSRDRRNGGSPLHF
TGTGCCAGCAGTAGGGACAGAAGGAATGGGGGTTCACCCCTCCACTTT
>TRBD2|TRBJ2-7|-|TRBV12-3/TRBV12-4
CASRAGEVGEQYF
TGTGCCAGCAGAGCGGGGGAGGTTGGAGAGCAGTACTTC
>-|TRBJ1-1|-|TRBV10-1
CASSRGFMNTEAFF
TGCGCCAGCAGCCGGGGATTTATGAACACTGAAGCTTTCTTT
>TRBD1|TRBJ2-3|-|TRBV19
CASSMRQGRRTDTQYF
TGTGCCAGTAGTATGAGACAGGGCCGACGCACAGATACGCAGTATTTT
>TRBD1|TRBJ1-4|-|TRBV5-1
CASSLAGGQGPATNEKLFF
TGCGCCAGCAGCTTGGCCGGAGGACAGGGCCCTGCAACTAATGAAAAACTGTTTTTT
>TRBD1|TRBJ2-5|-|TRBV28
CASSLYKGQGALETQYF
TGTGCCAGCAGTTTATATAAGGGACAGGGGGCTCTGGAGACCCAGTACTTC
>-|TRBJ1-5|-|TRBV2
CASRGTLNQPQHF
TGTGCCAGCCGGGGGACCCTCAATCAGCCCCAGCATTTT
>-|TRBJ2-2|-|TRBV10-3
CAIRTHSMNTGELFF
TGTGCCATCAGAACTCATTCAATGAACACCGGGGAGCTGTTTTTT